This TCR beta chain was recorded in a study of T-cell memory formation after mild COVID-19. The overall study: Each donor largely had its own TCR clusters. Overall study findings and caveats: Contracting clones localized mainly to CM and EM when CD4+ and mainly to EMRA when CD8+.

Germline CDR1 and CDR2: ENHRY and SYGVKD. The CDR3 loop spans 15 amino acids. The V segment lost 0 bases and the J segment 5 bases; nucleotides outside the gene matches: 2. Employing constant-segment primers, 5'RACE generated TCR alpha and TCR beta cDNA libraries bearing sample barcodes and UMIs. In TCRdb, the 5' RACE reads were re-called with MiXCR into one record per CDR3 protein. The sample shows 390,000 or so distinct CDR3 sequences, roughly 15% of them seen only once. This clonotype was counted a few times. The antigen is not known. The chain is built from TRBV10-3 and TRBJ1-5; TRBD1 matches 9 bases. The sequence was collected from a man aged 18 to 29 who had mild COVID-19 (a few samples of this study predate the infection). Cell type and time point are not known. The sample taken for sequencing was PBMCs or a T cell subset sorted from them (not recorded which). This CDR3 is CAISESGTGYQPQHF. CDR3 DNA: TGTGCCATCAGTGAGTCGGGGACAGGGTATCAGCCCCAGCATTTT.